One and the same sample provided the 20 T cell receptor beta chains below, sequenced in a study of spatial heterogeneity in lung cancer. MiXCR was run by TCRdb on the 5' RACE reads, yielding one entry per CDR3 protein. The table has 45,000 to 55,000 distinct CDR3 sequences, roughly 12% seen once; the top ten hold roughly a third. The time point: blood at routine non-recurrence follow-up after resection. Here the sequenced sample was PBMCs, taken at follow-up. These TCRs come from a male donor with early-stage non-small cell lung cancer.

Many counts were recorded for this clonotype. The chain has TRBV12-3 or TRBV12-4 and TRBJ2-3, with TRBD1 matching over 10 bases. V shed 6 bases and J 4 bases; nucleotides not matched to a gene: 13. This CDR3 spans 17 amino acids. The CDR3 spells CASRPRTGGPQADTQYF. As DNA, the CDR3 is TGTGCCAGCAGGCCGAGGACAGGGGGACCCCAGGCAGATACGCAGTATTTT.

This clonotype was observed many times. The junction does not match germline at one end; this may be a read error. This chain uses TRBV6-1 with TRBJ2-7; D could derive from TRBD1 or TRBD2 (5 bases each). From germline, CDR1 is MNHNS and CDR2 SASEGT. The CDR3 runs to 13 residues. As DNA, the CDR3 is TGTGCCAGCAGTTTTGACGGGATTCAGACCGGGGCTTTC. Its translation: CASSFDGIQTGAF.

This clonotype turned up a few times. This chain uses TRBV12-3 or TRBV12-4 with TRBJ1-2; the D is unclear. There are 12 residues in the CDR3. The V gene lost 4 bases and the J gene lost 2 bases, with 5 bases spanning the gap. This CDR3 is CASSSRNYGYTF. The CDR3, as DNA: TGTGCCAGCAGTTCCAGGAACTATGGCTACACCTTC.

This clonotype was detected many times. The V gene is TRBV28, the J gene TRBJ1-5; TRBD1 matches at 7 bases. Trimming at V came to 10 bases and at J to 3 bases, leaving 3 bases not matched to a gene. Germline CDR1 is MDHEN and CDR2 is SYDVKM. This CDR3 region has 12 residues. The CDR3, as DNA: TGTGCCACGACAGGGCTCAATCAGCCCCAGCATTTT. As protein: CATTGLNQPQHF.

The chain couples TRBV7-8 to TRBJ2-7, with D perhaps TRBD1 (5 bases). V gave up 0 bases and J gave up 4 bases, with 7 bases separating them. Germline V gives CDR1 SGHVS, CDR2 FQNEAQ. The CDR3 covers 13 residues. The CDR3 spells CASSLAAGYEQYF. The CDR3 DNA follows: TGTGCCAGCAGCTTAGCTGCAGGGTACGAGCAGTACTTC. Filled out from reference TRBV7-8 and TRBJ2-7, the complete variable domain reads GAGVSQSPRYKVAKRGQDVALRCDPISGHVSLFWYQQALGQGPEFLTYFQNEAQLDKSGLPSDRFFAERPEGSVSTLKIQRTQQEDSAVYLCASSLAAGYEQYFGPGTRLTVT.

In its sample, this clonotype was seen many times. This chain joins TRBV6-2 or TRBV6-3 and TRBJ2-6; D could derive from TRBD1 or TRBD2 (6 bases each). Germline CDR1 and CDR2: MNHEY and SVGEGT. The CDR3 sequence is 15 residues long. V lost 6 bases, J lost 5 bases, and 14 bases lay in between. The CDR3 DNA sequence: TGTGCCAGCAGGGGGGGCCTTTCAAGGGCCAACGTCCTGACTTTC. This encodes CASRGGLSRANVLTF.

This clonotype was found a few times. The chain combines TRBV11-2 with TRBJ1-6; D is uncertain. The length of the CDR3 is 14 residues. Trimming pared 0 bases from V and 10 bases from J, leaving 10 bases between. Germline CDR1 and CDR2: SGHAT and FQNNGV. The CDR3 bases are TGTGCCAGCAGCTTAGATGGAAATCGGTCACCCCTCCACTTT. It yields the protein CASSLDGNRSPLHF.

This clonotype was detected many times. The rearrangement joins TRBV27 to TRBJ2-7; D ambiguous. Germline loops: CDR1 MNHEY, CDR2 SMNVEV (reference sequence). V lost 2 bases to trimming and J lost 0 bases, with 8 bases between them. The CDR3 totals 14 residues. The CDR3 DNA is TGTGCCAGCAGTTTAGCGGAGAGCTCCTACGAGCAGTACTTC. This encodes CASSLAESSYEQYF.

This clonotype was counted only a few times. The chain combines TRBV6-2 or TRBV6-3 with TRBJ1-5; D remains ambiguous. Germline V CDR1 and CDR2: MNHEY, SVGEGT. Trimming removed 7 bases from V and 4 bases from J, with 11 bases in between. This CDR3 is 13 amino acids long. CDR3 sequence: CASNGWGNQPQHF. The CDR3, as DNA: TGTGCCAGCAACGGGTGGGGAAATCAGCCCCAGCATTTT.

This clonotype was seen ten or more times. The chain couples TRBV7-9 to TRBJ2-7; TRBD1 aligns across 9 bases. CDR1 and CDR2 from the germline V gene are SEHNR and FQNEAQ (reference sequence). The CDR3 has 16 amino acids. After removal of 5 bases from V and 2 bases from J, the junction contained 10 bases not matched to a gene. CDR3 coding DNA: TGTGCCAGCAGCCCTCCTGGACAGGGGACACCCTACGAGCAGTACTTC. Translated, it gives CASSPPGQGTPYEQYF.

CDR3 region: CAGKWTANTGELFF. The CDR3 DNA reads as TGTGCCGGAAAATGGACAGCTAACACCGGGGAGCTGTTTTTT. The chain couples TRBV6-1 to TRBJ2-2, with TRBD1 as a possible D gene (6 bases). Trimming shortened V by 11 bases and J by 2 bases, and 15 bases separated the two germline ends. This CDR3 is built from 14 residues. Germline V CDR1 and CDR2: MNHNS, SASEGT.

This clonotype was recorded many times. The chain uses TRBV5-1 and TRBJ2-7, with D possibly being TRBD2 (6 bases). The CDR3 extends over 16 amino acids. Germline loops: CDR1 SGHRS, CDR2 YFSETQ. Trimming shortened V by 0 bases and J by 4 bases, and 17 bases separated the two germline ends. The CDR3 DNA is TGCGCCAGCAGCTTGGACGCGGGACCCCGTCCGTACGAGCAGTACTTC. It encodes CASSLDAGPRPYEQYF.

In this sample, this clonotype turned up a few times. The CDR3 DNA sequence: TGTGCCAGCTCCTCTCGGGGAGGGCGGACTGAAGCTTTCTTT. Amino acids: CASSSRGGRTEAFF. The chain links TRBV18 to TRBJ1-1; no definite D call. Germline V lookup: CDR1 KGHSH, CDR2 LQKENI. CDR3 length: 14 amino acids. V was shortened by 6 bases and J by 5 bases, with 16 bases between the two germline ends.

A remark on this clonotype: This may be a read error: a much more frequent sequence differs by one nucleotide. The CDR3: CVSQGYNEQFF. The DNA for the CDR3 is TGTGTCAGCCAGGGCTACAATGAGCAGTTCTTC. The J gene is TRBJ2-1, the V gene TRBV12-3 or TRBV12-4; TRBD1 might be the D (5 bases). The CDR3 extends over 11 amino acids.

This clonotype was found many times. The V call is TRBV7-8, the J call TRBJ2-3; D might be TRBD2 (7 bases). CDR1 and CDR2 (germline): SGHVS, FQNEAQ. The germline V and J ends were trimmed by 5 bases and 4 bases, with 19 bases remaining between them. The CDR3 consists of 16 residues. CDR3 sequence (DNA): TGTGCCAGCAGCAAACGTCCTGCGGGGGCTGCAGATACGCAGTATTTT. It yields the protein CASSKRPAGAADTQYF.

This clonotype appeared many times. This chain joins TRBV7-2 and TRBJ1-5; 7 bases are shared with TRBD1. CDR1 is SGHTA, CDR2 FQGNSA, per germline. V trimming: 5 bases; J trimming: 7 bases; junction bases outside the gene matches: 5. This CDR3 has 13 residues. The CDR3 region has the DNA TGTGCCAGCAGCACAGAGGGGGCCCAGCCCCAGCATTTT. It yields the protein CASSTEGAQPQHF.

This clonotype was recorded at least ten times. The rearrangement uses TRBV11-2 and TRBJ2-7, with D possibly TRBD1 on 7 matching bases. CDR1 is SGHAT and CDR2 is FQNNGV in the germline V gene. V was shortened by 5 bases and J by 2 bases, with 16 bases between the two germline ends. The CDR3 totals 15 residues. Here the CDR3 reads CASSPRGTAAYEQYF. CDR3 sequence (DNA): TGTGCCAGCAGCCCCCGCGGGACAGCCGCCTACGAGCAGTACTTC.

In this sample, this clonotype turned up many times. V is TRBV18 and J is TRBJ2-2; the D is unclear. The V gene lost 2 bases and the J gene lost 3 bases, with 10 bases spanning the gap. The germline V gene encodes CDR1 KGHSH and CDR2 LQKENI. CDR3 length equals 15 residues. Written as DNA, the CDR3 is TGTGCCAGCTCACCAACCCAAGCTGACACCGGGGAGCTGTTTTTT. Translation: CASSPTQADTGELFF.

This clonotype was recorded at least ten times. This rearrangement joins TRBV4-3 to TRBJ2-7; D gene uncertain. CDR3 length: 15 amino acids. V was clipped by 2 bases and J by 3 bases, with 14 bases between them. Germline V gives CDR1 LGHNA, CDR2 YSLEER. In nucleotides, the CDR3 is TGCGCCAGCAGCCAATTTGGTCGAGACAACTACGAGCAGTACTTC. It specifies CASSQFGRDNYEQYF.

There are a few counts of this clonotype. The chain is built from TRBV6-2 or TRBV6-3 and TRBJ2-3, with 8 positions matching TRBD1. V shed 10 bases and J 6 bases; nucleotides not matched to a gene: 9. CDR1 and CDR2 from the germline V gene are MNHEY and SVGEGT. CDR3 size: 13 residues. The CDR3 here is CATTDRDKDTQYF. CDR3 DNA sequence: TGTGCCACGACGGACAGGGATAAGGATACGCAGTATTTT.